This T cell receptor beta chain originates from a study of cytomegalovirus exposure and HLA in healthy donors. The wider study: Inside one of the first data releases sat around 86 million unique TCRs taken from HLA-typed donors.

Study-level points and caveats: Reportedly, HLA-A and HLA-B alleles of most subjects were accurately predicted from TCR beta. Later analysis showed TCR association rates varying by HLA locus, highest for DRB1 and lowest for HLA-C. It was 160 or so TCR beta chains that were listed as cytomegalovirus-associated.

There are 13 residues in the CDR3. Deletions cut 3 bases from V and 5 bases from J, with 8 bases between. Germline assignment: CDR1 LNHDA and CDR2 SQIVND (reference sequence). Notes on this clone: Antigen unknown.

The primer mix had 60 Vbeta and 13 Jbeta primers. Clones were read by immunoSEQ multiplex PCR, and TCRdb kept only the in-frame ones, dropping some. The sample holds under 150,000 clones, roughly three quarters seen once. The V gene is TRBV19, the J gene TRBJ1-5, with TRBD1 as a possible D gene (5 bases). This sequence was found in a woman in her 40s in good health and CMV-seropositive. Sequenced material: PBMCs. CDR3 sequence reads: CASSMGGDQPQHF. The CDR3 nucleotides read TGTGCCAGTAGTATGGGGGGGGATCAGCCCCAGCATTTT.